A selection of T cell receptor beta chains follows, all from one sample in a study of control samples from healthy donors and cancer patients. The data were produced by immunoSEQ multiplex PCR, yet TCRdb's version contains in-frame clones alone and is incomplete. The sample contains almost 90,000 clones, 85% of which appear only once. Sequencing was carried out using blood. Receptor source: a woman aged 40 to 49 in good health. Each CDR3 is given with its conserved first and last residue. The order of the fields is CDR3 protein, CDR3 DNA, clone size, J gene, V gene, D gene. A D gene is named only where the DNA matches it firmly. The listing skips clone size in some rows; elsewhere it reads once, few, many or a size class.

cdr3_aa: CASSPEGGPNTQYF
cdr3_nt: TGTGCCAGCAGCCCCGAGGGGGGGCCAAATACGCAGTATTTT
clone_size: NA
j_call: TRBJ2-3
v_call: TRBV7-3
d_call: NA

cdr3_aa: CAGSGGAREASLHF
cdr3_nt: TGTGCCGGCTCGGGAGGGGCGAGAGAGGCGTCCCTCCACTTT
clone_size: NA
j_call: TRBJ1-6
v_call: TRBV10-3
d_call: NA

cdr3_aa: CSVEEGKHNGYTF
cdr3_nt: TGCAGCGTTGAAGAGGGGAAACATAATGGCTACACCTTC
clone_size: NA
j_call: TRBJ1-2
v_call: TRBV29-1
d_call: NA

cdr3_aa: CASSPHWGQGEAFF
cdr3_nt: TGTGCCAGCAGCCCCCATTGGGGACAGGGCGAAGCTTTCTTT
clone_size: NA
j_call: TRBJ1-1
v_call: TRBV9
d_call: TRBD1

cdr3_aa: CASSDPAGGPANEKLFF
cdr3_nt: TGTGCCAGCAGTGATCCGGCCGGGGGGCCAGCTAATGAAAAACTGTTTTTT
clone_size: NA
j_call: TRBJ1-4
v_call: TRBV6-1
d_call: NA

cdr3_aa: CASSENPNQTGELFF
cdr3_nt: TGTGCCAGCAGTGAAAATCCTAACCAGACCGGGGAGCTGTTTTTT
clone_size: once
j_call: TRBJ2-2
v_call: TRBV6-1
d_call: NA

cdr3_aa: CASSFRHSLPTDTQYF
cdr3_nt: TGTGCCAGCAGCTTTCGTCACTCATTGCCCACAGATACGCAGTATTTT
clone_size: NA
j_call: TRBJ2-3
v_call: TRBV7-6
d_call: NA

cdr3_aa: CASSWTGSTVEKLFF
cdr3_nt: TGCGCCAGCAGCTGGACAGGGTCTACGGTTGAAAAACTGTTTTTT
clone_size: NA
j_call: TRBJ1-4
v_call: TRBV5-1
d_call: TRBD1

cdr3_aa: CASSPGNGAFF
cdr3_nt: TGTGCCAGTAGTCCCGGCAACGGGGCTTTCTTT
clone_size: NA
j_call: TRBJ1-1
v_call: TRBV19
d_call: NA

cdr3_aa: CASSSRAQGRYGYTF
cdr3_nt: TGTGCCAGTAGCTCAAGAGCGCAGGGGCGCTATGGCTACACCTTC
clone_size: NA
j_call: TRBJ1-2
v_call: TRBV19
d_call: NA

cdr3_aa: CASSRDAILPYEQYF
cdr3_nt: TGTGCCAGCAGTCGAGATGCGATACTACCCTACGAGCAGTACTTC
clone_size: NA
j_call: TRBJ2-7
v_call: TRBV6-2/TRBV6-3
d_call: NA

cdr3_aa: CASSLGGREQFF
cdr3_nt: TGTGCCAGCAGTTTAGGGGGCCGGGAGCAGTTCTTC
clone_size: few
j_call: TRBJ2-1
v_call: TRBV12-3/TRBV12-4
d_call: NA

cdr3_aa: CASRQGMNTEAFF
cdr3_nt: TGTGCCAGCAGACAGGGGATGAACACTGAAGCTTTCTTT
clone_size: NA
j_call: TRBJ1-1
v_call: TRBV6-5
d_call: TRBD1

cdr3_aa: CASSPSGTGIGYTF
cdr3_nt: TGTGCCAGCAGCCCCTCCGGGACAGGGATTGGCTACACCTTC
clone_size: NA
j_call: TRBJ1-2
v_call: TRBV4-2
d_call: TRBD1

cdr3_aa: CASSLIRDTQYF
cdr3_nt: TGTGCCAGCAGCTTAATCAGAGATACGCAGTATTTT
clone_size: NA
j_call: TRBJ2-3
v_call: TRBV7-2
d_call: NA

cdr3_aa: CASTLKKAATEAFF
cdr3_nt: TGTGCCAGCACCCTTAAGAAAGCCGCCACTGAAGCTTTCTTT
clone_size: NA
j_call: TRBJ1-1
v_call: TRBV6-5
d_call: NA

cdr3_aa: CASRRTEAGNQPQHF
cdr3_nt: TGTGCCAGCAGGAGGACGGAGGCTGGCAATCAGCCCCAGCATTTT
clone_size: NA
j_call: TRBJ1-5
v_call: TRBV2
d_call: NA

cdr3_aa: CASRGSGNTIYF
cdr3_nt: TGTGCCAGCCGGGGATCTGGAAACACCATATATTTT
clone_size: once
j_call: TRBJ1-3
v_call: TRBV25-1
d_call: NA

cdr3_aa: CAWSIGGGQPQHF
cdr3_nt: TGTGCCTGGAGCATCGGGGGCGGTCAGCCCCAGCATTTT
clone_size: NA
j_call: TRBJ1-5
v_call: TRBV30
d_call: NA

cdr3_aa: CATSGQGRNRPGELFF
cdr3_nt: TGTGCCACCAGTGGACAGGGTCGAAATCGTCCCGGGGAGCTGTTTTTT
clone_size: NA
j_call: TRBJ2-2
v_call: TRBV24-1
d_call: TRBD1

cdr3_aa: CASSNGFEQFF
cdr3_nt: TGTGCCAGCAGCAACGGGTTTGAGCAGTTCTTC
clone_size: NA
j_call: TRBJ2-1
v_call: TRBV14
d_call: NA

cdr3_aa: CASSEPGDSSYEQYF
cdr3_nt: TGTGCCAGCAGTGAACCCGGGGACAGCTCCTACGAGCAGTACTTC
clone_size: NA
j_call: TRBJ2-7
v_call: TRBV6-1
d_call: TRBD1

cdr3_aa: CASTRQGQNTEAFF
cdr3_nt: TGTGCCAGCACCCGACAGGGGCAGAACACTGAAGCTTTCTTT
clone_size: once
j_call: TRBJ1-1
v_call: TRBV9
d_call: TRBD1

cdr3_aa: CASGLASSPSYEQYF
cdr3_nt: TGTGCTAGTGGTTTGGCCTCAAGCCCATCCTACGAGCAGTACTTC
clone_size: few
j_call: TRBJ2-7
v_call: TRBV12-5
d_call: NA

cdr3_aa: CASSMEGGSPLHF
cdr3_nt: TGTGCCAGCAGTATGGAAGGGGGCTCACCCCTCCACTTT
clone_size: NA
j_call: TRBJ1-6
v_call: TRBV12-3/TRBV12-4
d_call: TRBD1

cdr3_aa: CASSQERGYGKNIQYF
cdr3_nt: TGCGCCAGCAGCCAAGAAAGGGGGTACGGTAAAAACATTCAGTACTTC
clone_size: NA
j_call: TRBJ2-4
v_call: TRBV4-3
d_call: NA

cdr3_aa: CASSSQGVSNYGYTF
cdr3_nt: TGTGCCAGCAGCTCACAGGGGGTATCTAACTATGGCTACACCTTC
clone_size: medium-sized
j_call: TRBJ1-2
v_call: TRBV11-3
d_call: TRBD1

cdr3_aa: CATSGTTNTEAFF
cdr3_nt: TGTGCCACCTCCGGGACAACGAACACTGAAGCTTTCTTT
clone_size: NA
j_call: TRBJ1-1
v_call: TRBV6-6
d_call: NA

cdr3_aa: CASSYGQGAKPQHF
cdr3_nt: TGTGCCAGCAGTTACGGACAGGGGGCTAAGCCCCAGCATTTT
clone_size: NA
j_call: TRBJ1-5
v_call: TRBV6-2/TRBV6-3
d_call: TRBD1

cdr3_aa: CASSFGGGTEAFF
cdr3_nt: TGTGCCAGCAGTTTCGGGGGCGGCACTGAAGCTTTCTTT
clone_size: NA
j_call: TRBJ1-1
v_call: TRBV6-6
d_call: NA

cdr3_aa: CASSSPSGGAQETQYF
cdr3_nt: TGTGCCAGCAGCTCTCCTAGCGGGGGGGCCCAAGAGACCCAGTACTTC
clone_size: NA
j_call: TRBJ2-5
v_call: TRBV5-6
d_call: TRBD2

cdr3_aa: CASSSSGEEADTQYF
cdr3_nt: TGTGCCAGCAGCTCTAGCGGGGAAGAGGCAGATACGCAGTATTTT
clone_size: NA
j_call: TRBJ2-3
v_call: TRBV7-3
d_call: TRBD2

cdr3_aa: CASSLRGDYEQYF
cdr3_nt: TGTGCCAGCAGCTTGCGAGGGGACTACGAGCAGTACTTC
clone_size: NA
j_call: TRBJ2-7
v_call: TRBV5-4
d_call: NA

cdr3_aa: CASSPSRGVQPQHF
cdr3_nt: TGCGCCAGCAGCCCTTCGCGGGGAGTCCAGCCCCAGCATTTT
clone_size: NA
j_call: TRBJ1-5
v_call: TRBV4-1
d_call: NA

cdr3_aa: CASSLTGGSNEKLFF
cdr3_nt: TGTGCCAGCAGTTTAACGGGGGGTTCTAATGAAAAACTGTTTTTT
clone_size: NA
j_call: TRBJ1-4
v_call: TRBV27
d_call: NA

cdr3_aa: CASSLKAYGYTF
cdr3_nt: TGTGCCAGCAGCTTGAAAGCCTATGGCTACACCTTC
clone_size: once
j_call: TRBJ1-2
v_call: TRBV5-6
d_call: NA